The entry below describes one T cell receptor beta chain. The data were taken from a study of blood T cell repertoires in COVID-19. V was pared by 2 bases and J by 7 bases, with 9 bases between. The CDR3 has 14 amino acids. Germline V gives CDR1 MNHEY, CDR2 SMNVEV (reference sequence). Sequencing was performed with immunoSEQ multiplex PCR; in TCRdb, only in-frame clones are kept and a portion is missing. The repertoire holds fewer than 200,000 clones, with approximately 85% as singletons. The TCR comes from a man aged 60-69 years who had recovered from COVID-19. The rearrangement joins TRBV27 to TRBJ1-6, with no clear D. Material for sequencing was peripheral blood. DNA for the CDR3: TGTGCCAGCAGTTTACGCGTCGGGAATTCACCCCTCCACTTT. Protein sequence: CASSLRVGNSPLHF.